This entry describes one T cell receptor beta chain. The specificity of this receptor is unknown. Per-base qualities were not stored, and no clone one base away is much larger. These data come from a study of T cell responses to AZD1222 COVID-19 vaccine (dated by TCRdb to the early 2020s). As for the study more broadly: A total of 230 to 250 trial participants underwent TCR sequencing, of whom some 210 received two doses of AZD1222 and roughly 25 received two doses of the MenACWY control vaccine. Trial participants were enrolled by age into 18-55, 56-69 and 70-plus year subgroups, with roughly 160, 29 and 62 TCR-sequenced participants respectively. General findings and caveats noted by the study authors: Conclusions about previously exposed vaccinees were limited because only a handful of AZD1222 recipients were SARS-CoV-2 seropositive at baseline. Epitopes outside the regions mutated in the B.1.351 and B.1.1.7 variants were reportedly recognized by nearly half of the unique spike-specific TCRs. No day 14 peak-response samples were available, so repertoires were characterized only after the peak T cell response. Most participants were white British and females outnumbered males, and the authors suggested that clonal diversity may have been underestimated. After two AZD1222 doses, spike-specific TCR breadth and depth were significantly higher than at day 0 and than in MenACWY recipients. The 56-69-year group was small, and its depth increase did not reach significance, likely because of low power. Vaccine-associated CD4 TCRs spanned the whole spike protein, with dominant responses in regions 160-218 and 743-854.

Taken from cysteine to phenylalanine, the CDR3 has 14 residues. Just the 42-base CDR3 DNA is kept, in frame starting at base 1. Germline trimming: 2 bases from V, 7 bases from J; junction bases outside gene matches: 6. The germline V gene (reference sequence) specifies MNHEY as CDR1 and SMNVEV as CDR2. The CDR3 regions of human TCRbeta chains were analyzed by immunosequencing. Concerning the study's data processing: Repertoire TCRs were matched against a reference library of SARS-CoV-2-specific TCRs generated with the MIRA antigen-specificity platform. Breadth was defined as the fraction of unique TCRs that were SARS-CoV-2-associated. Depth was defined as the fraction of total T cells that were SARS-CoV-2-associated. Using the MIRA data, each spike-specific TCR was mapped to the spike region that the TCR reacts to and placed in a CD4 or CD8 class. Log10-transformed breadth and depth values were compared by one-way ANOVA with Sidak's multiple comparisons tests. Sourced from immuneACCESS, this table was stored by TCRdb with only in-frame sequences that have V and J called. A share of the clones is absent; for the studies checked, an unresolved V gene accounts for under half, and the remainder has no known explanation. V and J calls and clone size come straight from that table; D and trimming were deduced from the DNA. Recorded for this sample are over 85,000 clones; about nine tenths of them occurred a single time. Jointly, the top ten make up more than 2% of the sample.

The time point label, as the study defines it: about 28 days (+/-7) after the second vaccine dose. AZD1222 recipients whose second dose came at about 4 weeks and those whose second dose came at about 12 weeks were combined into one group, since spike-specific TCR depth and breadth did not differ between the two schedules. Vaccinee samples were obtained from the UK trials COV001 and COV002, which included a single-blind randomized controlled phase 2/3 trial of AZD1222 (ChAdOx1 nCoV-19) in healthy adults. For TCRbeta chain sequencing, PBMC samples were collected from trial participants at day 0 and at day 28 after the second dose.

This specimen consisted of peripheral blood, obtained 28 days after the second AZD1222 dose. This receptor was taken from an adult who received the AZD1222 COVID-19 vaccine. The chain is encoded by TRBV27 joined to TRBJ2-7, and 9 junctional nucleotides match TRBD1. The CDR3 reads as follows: CASSLGGQGGEQYF. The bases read TGTGCCAGCAGTTTAGGGGGACAGGGAGGGGAGCAGTACTTC.